One sample yielded the 13 T cell receptor beta chains listed below, sequenced in a study of cytomegalovirus exposure and HLA in healthy donors. 60 Vbeta and 13 Jbeta primers were used in PCR. Assay: immunoSEQ multiplex PCR; the TCRdb copy retains only in-frame clones and omits some. Of under 150,000 clones in the sample, 75% to 85% are singletons; the top ten hold roughly 1.2%. The sequencing sample was made of PBMCs. Receptors were obtained from a girl aged 2-15 years in good health and CMV-seronegative.

This clone was counted between two and nine times. This chain links TRBV2 with TRBJ1-1, with TRBD1 identical over 10 bases. V was pared by 3 bases and J by 2 bases, with 12 bases of the junction left unmatched. CDR1 is SNHLY, CDR2 FYNNEI, per germline. This CDR3 spans 18 amino acids. Here the CDR3 DNA reads TGTGCCAGCAGTGACAAGGGACAGGGGATTTGGGGAAACACTGAAGCTTTCTTT. This translates into CASSDKGQGIWGNTEAFF. The full variable domain, its missing parts supplied by reference TRBV2 and TRBJ1-1, is EPEVTQTPSHQVTQMGQEVILRCVPISNHLYFYWYRQILGQKVEFLVSFYNNEISEKSEIFDDQFSVERPDGSNFTLKIRSTKLEDSAMYFCASSDKGQGIWGNTEAFFGQGTRLTVV.

The genes are TRBV9 and TRBJ2-1, with D tentatively TRBD1 (5 bases). This CDR3 comprises 14 residues. The V gene's germline CDR1 is SGDLS and CDR2 YYNGEE. The V end lost 4 bases, the J end lost 0 bases, and 8 bases lay between the germline ends. CDR3 nucleotides: TGTGCCAGCAGCCCCCAGGGCTCCTACAATGAGCAGTTCTTC. Amino acid sequence: CASSPQGSYNEQFF.

The sample holds one count of this clone. V and J are TRBV29-1 and TRBJ1-2; D uncertain. Germline CDR1 is SQVTM and CDR2 is ANQGSEA. The CDR3 spans 12 residues. V was cut by 3 bases and J by 8 bases, with 13 bases left in between. DNA for the CDR3: TGCAGCGTTGATAAGTGGGCCCAAGGCTACACCTTC. Translating it yields CSVDKWAQGYTF.

The V call is TRBV4-3, the J call TRBJ1-1; 8 nucleotides agree with TRBD1. The germline gives CDR1 LGHNA, CDR2 YSLEER. The V gene end was trimmed by 1 base and the J gene end by 4 bases; junction bases not matched to a gene: 11. The CDR3 contains 17 residues. CDR3 coding DNA: TGCGCCAGCAGCCAAGCCTTGGACAGGGAGAGGAGCACTGAAGCTTTCTTT. Amino acid sequence: CASSQALDRERSTEAFF.

The gene calls are TRBV4-1 and TRBJ1-2, with D possibly matching TRBD1 (5 bases). Trimming took 4 bases from V and 2 from J, leaving 17 bases between them. The CDR3 runs 16 residues. CDR1 and CDR2 (germline): MGHRA, YSYEKL. The CDR3 coding sequence is TGCGCCAGCAGCCGGATGGTCTCGGAGGGGAACTATGGCTACACCTTC. Translation gives CASSRMVSEGNYGYTF.

CDR3 sequence: CASSRNSDRVDYGYTF. Written as DNA, the CDR3 is TGTGCCAGCAGCCGCAACTCCGACAGGGTAGACTATGGCTACACCTTC. The genes are TRBV5-4 and TRBJ1-2; TRBD1 aligns across 7 bases. This CDR3 region has 16 residues. V lost 4 bases to trimming and J lost 3 bases; unmatched junction nucleotides: 12. Germline V gene data show CDR1 as SGHNT and CDR2 as YYREEE (reference sequence).

This clone was counted a few times. This chain connects TRBV29-1 to TRBJ1-2; D may be TRBD1 (6 bases). Germline CDR1 and CDR2: SQVTM and ANQGSEA. The V end was cut by 4 bases, the J end by 4 bases, with 19 bases between. This CDR3 contains 15 residues. The CDR3, as DNA: TGCAGCGTTGGGGGGCAATTACAGGGCAGCTATGGCTACACCTTC. This translates into CSVGGQLQGSYGYTF.

CDR3 DNA sequence: TGCGCCAGCAGCCAAGATAATTTTTGGGACAGGAATGGCTACACCTTC. Protein product: CASSQDNFWDRNGYTF. This sequence joins TRBV4-3 and TRBJ1-2; 8 bases are a match to TRBD1. Germline CDR1 is LGHNA and CDR2 is YSLEER. The CDR3 runs to 16 residues. The V gene end was trimmed by 0 bases and the J gene end by 6 bases; junction bases not matched to a gene: 9.

This CDR3 reads CATSRDRTGGSTEAFF. The CDR3 DNA sequence: TGTGCCACCAGCAGAGATCGGACAGGGGGTTCAACTGAAGCTTTCTTT. The V and J genes are TRBV15 and TRBJ1-1; 10 nucleotides line up with TRBD1. The germline gives CDR1 LNHNV, CDR2 YYDKDF (reference sequence). This CDR3 has 16 residues. The V segment lost 0 bases and the J segment 5 bases; nucleotides outside the gene matches: 6.

The chain combines TRBV5-1 with TRBJ2-1, with TRBD2 identical over 9 bases. V gave up 0 bases and J gave up 8 bases; unmatched junction bases: 9. The CDR3 covers 16 residues. Germline CDR1 SGHRS, CDR2 YFSETQ. The CDR3 nucleotides are TGCGCCAGCAGCTTGGGGGTAGCGGGAGTGATACATGAGCAGTTCTTC. Encoded protein: CASSLGVAGVIHEQFF.

The chain is built from TRBV28 and TRBJ2-7; 9 bases map to TRBD2. CDR1 is MDHEN, CDR2 SYDVKM, per germline. V was pared by 6 bases and J by 3 bases, with 12 bases of the junction left unmatched. This CDR3 has 16 residues. The CDR3 DNA reads as TGTGCCAGCAGCTCCGGGACTAGCTATCCCAACTACGAGCAGTACTTC. This translates into CASSSGTSYPNYEQYF.

The chain couples TRBV7-6 to TRBJ2-7; 9 bases map to TRBD2. Germline assignment: CDR1 SGHVS and CDR2 FNYEAQ. This CDR3 is built from 14 residues. V lost 4 bases and J lost 4; bases outside the gene matches: 5. CDR3 amino acids: CASSYSGGPYEQYF. The CDR3 nucleotides read TGTGCCAGCAGCTATAGCGGGGGCCCGTACGAGCAGTACTTC.

The chain employs TRBV28 and TRBJ2-2; TRBD1 might be the D (6 bases). Between the trimmed V and J ends, which lost 5 bases and 13 bases, there was a span of 17 bases. In germline, CDR1 is MDHEN, CDR2 SYDVKM. CDR3 length: 13 amino acids. This chain's CDR3 is CASSAQGRFPLFF. The CDR3 region has the DNA TGTGCCAGCAGTGCTCAGGGGCGTTTTCCGCTGTTTTTT. The full variable domain, in which reference TRBV28 and TRBJ2-2 provide the parts outside the CDR3, is DVKVTQSSRYLVKRTGEKVFLECVQDMDHENMFWYRQDPGLGLRLIYFSYDVKMKEKGDIPEGYSVSREKKERFSLILESASTNQTSMYLCASSAQGRFPLFFGEGSRLTVL.